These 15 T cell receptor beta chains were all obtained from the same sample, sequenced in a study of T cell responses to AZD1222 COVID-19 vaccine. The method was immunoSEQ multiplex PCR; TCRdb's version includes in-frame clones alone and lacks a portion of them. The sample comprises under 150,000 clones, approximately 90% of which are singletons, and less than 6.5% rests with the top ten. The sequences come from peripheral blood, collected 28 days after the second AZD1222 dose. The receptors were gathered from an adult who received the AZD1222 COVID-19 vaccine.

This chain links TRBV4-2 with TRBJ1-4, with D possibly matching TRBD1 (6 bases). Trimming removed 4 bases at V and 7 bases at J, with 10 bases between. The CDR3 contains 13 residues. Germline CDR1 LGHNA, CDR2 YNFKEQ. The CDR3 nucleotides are TGTGCCAGCAGCCTATACAGGGCTGAAAAACTGTTTTTT. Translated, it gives CASSLYRAEKLFF.

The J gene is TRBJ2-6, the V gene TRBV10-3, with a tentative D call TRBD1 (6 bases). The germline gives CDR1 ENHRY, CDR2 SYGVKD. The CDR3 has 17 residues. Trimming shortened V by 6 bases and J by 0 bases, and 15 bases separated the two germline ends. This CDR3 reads CAIRGTTGSSGANVLTF. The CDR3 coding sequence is TGTGCCATCAGGGGGACGACAGGTAGCTCTGGGGCCAACGTCCTGACTTTC.

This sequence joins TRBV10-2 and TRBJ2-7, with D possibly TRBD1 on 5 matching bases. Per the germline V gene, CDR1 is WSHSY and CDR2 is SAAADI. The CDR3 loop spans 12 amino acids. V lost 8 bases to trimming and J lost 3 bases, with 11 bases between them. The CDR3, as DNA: TGCGCCAGCTTGGACAACCGCTACGAGCAGTACTTC. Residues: CASLDNRYEQYF.

The CDR3 sequence is CSARREKLFF. For the CDR3, the DNA is TGCAGTGCTAGACGGGAAAAACTGTTTTTT. The chain employs TRBV20-1 and TRBJ1-4; D ambiguous. V was clipped by 2 bases and J by 8 bases, with 3 bases between them. The CDR3 consists of 10 residues. From germline, CDR1 is DFQATT and CDR2 SNEGSKA (reference sequence).

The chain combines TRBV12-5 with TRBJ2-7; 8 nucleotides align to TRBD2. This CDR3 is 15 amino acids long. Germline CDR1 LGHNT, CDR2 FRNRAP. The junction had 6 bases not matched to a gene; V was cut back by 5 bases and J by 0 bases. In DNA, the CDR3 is TGTGCTAGTGGTCGCGGGGGGAGTTCCTCCTACGAGCAGTACTTC. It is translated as CASGRGGSSSYEQYF.

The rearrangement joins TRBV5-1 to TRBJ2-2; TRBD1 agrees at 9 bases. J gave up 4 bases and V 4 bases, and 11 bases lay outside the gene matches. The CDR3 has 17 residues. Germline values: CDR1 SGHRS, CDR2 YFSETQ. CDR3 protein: CASSTSSGTGPTGELFF. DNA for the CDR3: TGCGCCAGCAGCACCTCCTCCGGGACAGGGCCCACCGGGGAGCTGTTTTTT. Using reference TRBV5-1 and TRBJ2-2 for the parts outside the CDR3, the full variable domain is KAGVTQTPRYLIKTRGQQVTLSCSPISGHRSVSWYQQTPGQGLQFLFEYFSETQRNKGNFPGRFSGRQFSNSRSEMNVSTLELGDSALYLCASSTSSGTGPTGELFFGEGSRLTVL.

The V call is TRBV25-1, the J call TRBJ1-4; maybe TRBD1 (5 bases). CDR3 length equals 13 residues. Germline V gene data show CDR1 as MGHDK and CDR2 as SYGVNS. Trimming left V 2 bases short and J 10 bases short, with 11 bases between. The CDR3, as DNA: TGTGCCAGCAGTGAAAGACAGCGGGGAAAACTGTTTTTT. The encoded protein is CASSERQRGKLFF.

Here the CDR3 DNA reads TGTGCCACCAGCAGAGATGCGGGGGAGAATTCACCCCTCCACTTT. Translated: CATSRDAGENSPLHF. The chain has TRBV15 and TRBJ1-6, with D possibly TRBD1 on 5 matching bases. This CDR3 is 15 amino acids long. Trimming removed 0 bases from V and 7 bases from J, with 10 bases in between. Germline V gene lookup returns CDR1 LNHNV and CDR2 YYDKDF (reference sequence).

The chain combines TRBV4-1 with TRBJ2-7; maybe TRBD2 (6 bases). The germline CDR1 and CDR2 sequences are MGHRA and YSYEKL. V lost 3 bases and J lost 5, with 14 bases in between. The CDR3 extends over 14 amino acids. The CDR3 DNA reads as TGCGCCAGCAGCCATTACGGGGGAATGAACGAGCAGTACTTC. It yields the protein CASSHYGGMNEQYF.

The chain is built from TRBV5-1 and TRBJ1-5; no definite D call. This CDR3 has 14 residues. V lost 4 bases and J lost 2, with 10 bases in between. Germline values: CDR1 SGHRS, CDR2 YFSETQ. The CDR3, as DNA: TGCGCCAGCAGCGCGGACGTGGGCAATCAGCCCCAGCATTTT. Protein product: CASSADVGNQPQHF.

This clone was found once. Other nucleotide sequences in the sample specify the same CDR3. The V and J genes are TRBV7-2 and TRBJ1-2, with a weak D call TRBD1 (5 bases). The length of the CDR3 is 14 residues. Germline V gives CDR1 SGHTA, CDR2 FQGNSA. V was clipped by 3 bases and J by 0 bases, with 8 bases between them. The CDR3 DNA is TGTGCCAGCAGCTTGTCAGGGACTAACTATGGCTACACCTTC. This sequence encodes CASSLSGTNYGYTF.

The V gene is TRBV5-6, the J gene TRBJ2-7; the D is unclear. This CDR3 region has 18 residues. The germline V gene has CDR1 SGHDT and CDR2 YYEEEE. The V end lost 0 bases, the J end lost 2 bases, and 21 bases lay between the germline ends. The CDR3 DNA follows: TGTGCCAGCAGCTTGGCGCTTGGCGGAGCCGGTTCAGCCTACGAGCAGTACTTC. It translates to CASSLALGGAGSAYEQYF.

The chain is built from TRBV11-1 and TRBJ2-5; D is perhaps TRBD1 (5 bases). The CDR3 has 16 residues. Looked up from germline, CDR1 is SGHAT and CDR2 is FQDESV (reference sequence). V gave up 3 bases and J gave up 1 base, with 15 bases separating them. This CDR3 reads CASSLTLVTAQETQYF. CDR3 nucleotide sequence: TGTGCCAGCAGCTTGACTCTCGTGACAGCCCAAGAGACCCAGTACTTC.

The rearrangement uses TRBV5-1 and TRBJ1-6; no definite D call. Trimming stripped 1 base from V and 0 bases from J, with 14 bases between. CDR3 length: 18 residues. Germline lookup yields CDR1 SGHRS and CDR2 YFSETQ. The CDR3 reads CASSLKGFPSSYNSPLHF. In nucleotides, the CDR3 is TGCGCCAGCAGCTTGAAGGGATTCCCGAGCTCCTATAATTCACCCCTCCACTTT.

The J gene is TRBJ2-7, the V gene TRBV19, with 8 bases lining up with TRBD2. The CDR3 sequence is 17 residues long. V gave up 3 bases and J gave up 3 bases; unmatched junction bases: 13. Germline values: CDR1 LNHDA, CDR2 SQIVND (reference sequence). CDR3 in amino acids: CASSITAGGSLVYEQYF. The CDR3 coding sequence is TGTGCCAGTAGTATTACGGCGGGGGGCTCACTCGTCTACGAGCAGTACTTC.